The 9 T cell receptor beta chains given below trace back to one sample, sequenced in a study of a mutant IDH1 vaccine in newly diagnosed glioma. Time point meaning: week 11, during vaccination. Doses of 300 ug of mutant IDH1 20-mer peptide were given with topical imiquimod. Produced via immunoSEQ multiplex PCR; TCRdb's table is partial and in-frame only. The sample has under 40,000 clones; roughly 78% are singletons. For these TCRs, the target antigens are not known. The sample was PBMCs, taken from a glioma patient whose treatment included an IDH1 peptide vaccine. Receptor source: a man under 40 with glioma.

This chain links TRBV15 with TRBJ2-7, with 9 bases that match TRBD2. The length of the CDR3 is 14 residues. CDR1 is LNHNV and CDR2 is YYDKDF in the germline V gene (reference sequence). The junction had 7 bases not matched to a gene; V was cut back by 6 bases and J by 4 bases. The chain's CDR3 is CATSLLAGTYEQYF. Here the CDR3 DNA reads TGTGCCACCAGTCTCCTAGCGGGAACGTACGAGCAGTACTTC. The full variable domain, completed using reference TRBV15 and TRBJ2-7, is DAMVIQNPRYQVTQFGKPVTLSCSQTLNHNVMYWYQQKSSQAPKLLFHYYDKDFNNEADTPDNFQSRRPNTSFCFLDIRSPGLGDTAMYLCATSLLAGTYEQYFGPGTRLTVT.

This chain's CDR3 is CASSSGTGDTGELFF. The CDR3 bases are TGTGCCAGCAGTTCCGGGACAGGGGACACCGGGGAGCTGTTTTTT. This chain connects TRBV7-3 to TRBJ2-2; 10 bases fit TRBD1. The length of the CDR3 is 15 residues. Unmatched junction bases numbered 4, after V lost 6 bases and J lost 3 bases. CDR1 SGHTA and CDR2 FQGTGA come from the germline V gene.

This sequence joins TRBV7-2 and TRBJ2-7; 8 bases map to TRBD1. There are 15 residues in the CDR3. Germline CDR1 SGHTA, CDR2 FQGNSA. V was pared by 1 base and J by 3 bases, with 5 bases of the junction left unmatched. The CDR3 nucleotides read TGTGCCAGCAGCTTAGGCAGGGGGCTCTTCTACGAGCAGTACTTC. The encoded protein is CASSLGRGLFYEQYF.

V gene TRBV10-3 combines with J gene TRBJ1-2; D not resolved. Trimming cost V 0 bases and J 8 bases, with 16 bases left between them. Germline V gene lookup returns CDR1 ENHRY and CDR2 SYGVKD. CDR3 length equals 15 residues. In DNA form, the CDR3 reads TGTGCCATCAGTGAGTCGTTTGAGGGTTTGGAAGGCTACACCTTC. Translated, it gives CAISESFEGLEGYTF.

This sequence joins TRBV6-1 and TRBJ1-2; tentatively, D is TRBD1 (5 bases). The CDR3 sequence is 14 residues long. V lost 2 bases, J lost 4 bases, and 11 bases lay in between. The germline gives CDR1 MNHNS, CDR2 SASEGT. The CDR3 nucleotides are TGTGCCAGCAGTGAAAAACGACAGAGCTATGGCTACACCTTC. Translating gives CASSEKRQSYGYTF.

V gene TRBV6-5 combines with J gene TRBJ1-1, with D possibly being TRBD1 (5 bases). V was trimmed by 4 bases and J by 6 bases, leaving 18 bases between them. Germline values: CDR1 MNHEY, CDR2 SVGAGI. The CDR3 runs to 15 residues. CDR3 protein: CASSFQRFRGSEAFF. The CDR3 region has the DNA TGTGCCAGCAGTTTCCAACGTTTTCGGGGCTCTGAAGCTTTCTTT.

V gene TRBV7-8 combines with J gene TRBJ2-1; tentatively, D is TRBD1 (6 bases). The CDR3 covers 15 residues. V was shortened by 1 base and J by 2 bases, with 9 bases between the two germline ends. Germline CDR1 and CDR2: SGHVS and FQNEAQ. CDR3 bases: TGTGCCAGCAGCTTAGGAGCAGGGGCCTACAATGAGCAGTTCTTC. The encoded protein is CASSLGAGAYNEQFF. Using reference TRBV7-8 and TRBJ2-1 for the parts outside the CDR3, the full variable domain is GAGVSQSPRYKVAKRGQDVALRCDPISGHVSLFWYQQALGQGPEFLTYFQNEAQLDKSGLPSDRFFAERPEGSVSTLKIQRTQQEDSAVYLCASSLGAGAYNEQFFGPGTRLTVL.

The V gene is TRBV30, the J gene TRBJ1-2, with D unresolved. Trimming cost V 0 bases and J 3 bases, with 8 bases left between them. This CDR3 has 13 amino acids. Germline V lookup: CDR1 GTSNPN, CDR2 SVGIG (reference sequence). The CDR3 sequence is CAWSVQQHYGYTF. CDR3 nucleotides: TGTGCCTGGAGTGTACAACAGCACTATGGCTACACCTTC.

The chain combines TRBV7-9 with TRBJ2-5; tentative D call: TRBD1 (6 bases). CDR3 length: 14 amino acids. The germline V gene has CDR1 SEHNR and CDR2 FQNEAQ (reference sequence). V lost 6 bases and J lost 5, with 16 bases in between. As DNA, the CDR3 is TGTGCCAGCAGACTAGACAGGTTGGGGGAGACCCAGTACTTC. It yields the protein CASRLDRLGETQYF.